These 28 T cell receptor beta chains share one sample of origin, sequenced in a study of T cells of healthy individuals. TCRdb redid the calling of the 5' RACE reads with MiXCR, one entry per CDR3 protein. The sample carries 60,000 to 75,000 distinct CDR3 sequences, 15% to 20% recorded once. All receptors come from a human donor in good health.

This chain joins TRBV5-1 and TRBJ1-3; 7 bases agree with TRBD1. The V gene's germline CDR1 is SGHRS and CDR2 YFSETQ. V shed 4 bases, J shed 1 base, and the junction held 8 bases outside the gene matches. The CDR3 extends over 16 amino acids. CDR3 DNA: TGCGCCAGCAGCAGAACACAGGGGTCATCTGGAAACACCATATATTTT. This translates into CASSRTQGSSGNTIYF.

This clonotype has a count of ten or more. The rearrangement joins TRBV29-1 to TRBJ1-6, with 7 bases fitting TRBD1. V trimming: 6 bases; J trimming: 6 bases; junction bases outside the gene matches: 8. This CDR3 comprises 14 residues. Germline-derived CDR1 and CDR2 are SQVTM and ANQGSEA. The CDR3 reads CSVRGQDLNSPLHF. CDR3 DNA sequence: TGCAGCGTCCGTGGACAGGACCTTAATTCACCCCTCCACTTT.

This clonotype showed up just a few times. This chain links TRBV13 with TRBJ2-7, with TRBD2 as a possible D gene (5 bases). Per the germline V gene, CDR1 is PRHDT and CDR2 is FYEKMQ (reference sequence). V was shortened by 3 bases and J by 4 bases, with 19 bases between the two germline ends. This CDR3 spans 16 amino acids. The CDR3 protein is CASSFSSARRGYEQYF. CDR3 DNA: TGTGCCAGCAGCTTCTCTTCAGCCCGACGCGGGTACGAGCAGTACTTC.

This clonotype was observed a single time. The rearrangement uses TRBV5-1 and TRBJ2-3; D call uncertain. Germline assignment: CDR1 SGHRS and CDR2 YFSETQ. Trimming pared 1 base from V and 0 bases from J, leaving 18 bases between. The CDR3 extends over 18 amino acids. Here the CDR3 DNA reads TGCGCCAGCAGCTTGTTGGAAGGGTTACGGAAGAGCACAGATACGCAGTATTTT. Residues: CASSLLEGLRKSTDTQYF.

This clonotype was seen many times. This rearrangement joins TRBV20-1 to TRBJ2-1; D is undetermined. V shed 0 bases and J shed 5 bases, with 11 bases lying between them. The CDR3 has 14 amino acids. Germline loops: CDR1 DFQATT, CDR2 SNEGSKA (reference sequence). This CDR3 reads CSAREEQTHNEQFF. DNA of the CDR3: TGCAGTGCTAGAGAGGAACAGACCCACAATGAGCAGTTCTTC.

This clonotype was counted ten times or more. The gene calls are TRBV6-6 and TRBJ2-6; TRBD1 matches 12 bases. Germline loops: CDR1 MNHNY, CDR2 SVGAGI (reference sequence). The CDR3 is 18 residues long. V lost 2 bases, J lost 4 bases, and 6 bases stayed unmatched. CDR3 nucleotide sequence: TGTGCCAGCAGTTACCGGGGACAGGGGGCTTACGGGGCCAACGTCCTGACTTTC. Translating gives CASSYRGQGAYGANVLTF.

This clonotype was observed once. Being one base from a much bigger clone, this may be a read error. The chain employs TRBV30 and TRBJ2-5, with D perhaps being TRBD1 or TRBD2 (5 bases each). This CDR3 region has 13 residues. Trimming shortened V by 4 bases and J by 7 bases, and 16 bases separated the two germline ends. Germline V gene data show CDR1 as GTSNPN and CDR2 as SVGIG (reference sequence). Here the CDR3 DNA reads TGTGCCTGGACCCAGGAGGCTAGGGGGACCCAGTACTTC. Residues: CAWTQEARGTQYF. The variable domain in full, completed from reference TRBV30 and TRBJ2-5, reads SQTIHQWPATLVQPVGSPLSLECTVEGTSNPNLYWYRQAAGRGLQLLFYSVGIGQISSEVPQNLSASRPQDRQFILSSKKLLLSDSGFYLCAWTQEARGTQYFGPGTRLLVL.

This clonotype has a count of ten or more. The rearrangement joins TRBV14 to TRBJ1-1, with D perhaps matching TRBD1 (5 bases). The V gene lost 5 bases and the J gene lost 5 bases, with 15 bases spanning the gap. Germline values: CDR1 SGHDN, CDR2 FVKESK. This CDR3 is 14 amino acids long. In DNA, the CDR3 is TGTGCCAGCAGCTTAGACCGGTGGGGGACTGAAGCTTTCTTT. Translation: CASSLDRWGTEAFF.

This clonotype was counted a few times. This sequence joins TRBV27 and TRBJ2-5; D is perhaps TRBD1 (6 bases). Trimming removed 5 bases at V and 2 bases at J, with 15 bases between. The CDR3 totals 15 residues. The germline V gene encodes CDR1 MNHEY and CDR2 SMNVEV (reference sequence). The CDR3 region has the DNA TGTGCCAGCAGTACAGGGACGATCATTCAAGAGACCCAGTACTTC. Translation: CASSTGTIIQETQYF.

This chain connects TRBV27 to TRBJ1-3; D is perhaps TRBD1 (6 bases). The germline gives CDR1 MNHEY, CDR2 SMNVEV (reference sequence). Between the trimmed V and J ends, which lost 7 bases and 2 bases, there was a span of 9 bases. The CDR3 loop spans 13 amino acids. CDR3 bases: TGTGCCAGCACTAGGACAGCTGGAAACACCATATATTTT. It codes for CASTRTAGNTIYF.

This chain connects TRBV6-1 to TRBJ2-1; 8 bases match TRBD2. The ends lost 2 bases at V and 0 bases at J; junction bases unmatched: 0. The CDR3 runs to 15 residues. Germline V gene lookup returns CDR1 MNHNS and CDR2 SASEGT. CDR3: CASSESGSSYNEQFF. The CDR3 region has the DNA TGTGCCAGCAGTGAAAGCGGGAGCTCCTACAATGAGCAGTTCTTC.

This clonotype came up many times. This chain joins TRBV4-1 and TRBJ2-1; D call uncertain. The CDR3 length is 15 residues. The V end was cut by 1 base, the J end by 5 bases, with 12 bases between. Germline V gives CDR1 MGHRA, CDR2 YSYEKL. As DNA, the CDR3 is TGCGCCAGCAGCCAAGTAGTGGGCCCTAACAATGAGCAGTTCTTC. Translation: CASSQVVGPNNEQFF.

The table lists this clonotype with a few counts. The chain links TRBV12-3 or TRBV12-4 to TRBJ2-5, with no clear D. The CDR3 sequence is 12 residues long. V lost 2 bases to trimming and J lost 5 bases, with 6 bases between them. CDR3 sequence reads: CASSLRYETQYF. CDR3 DNA sequence: TGTGCCAGCAGTTTAAGATACGAGACCCAGTACTTC.

This clonotype showed up just a few times. This chain links TRBV4-1 with TRBJ2-1, with D possibly matching TRBD1 (5 bases). CDR3 length: 16 residues. Per the germline V gene, CDR1 is MGHRA and CDR2 is YSYEKL. Trimming left V 0 bases short and J 7 bases short, with 16 bases between. CDR3 bases: TGCGCCAGCAGCCAAGATCGGCTGTTGGGGCAAAATGAGCAGTTCTTC. Its translation: CASSQDRLLGQNEQFF.

As DNA, the CDR3 is TGTGCCAGCAGCTTCGGGCCCCCCGATGTAGCCAAAAACATTCAGTACTTC. It translates to CASSFGPPDVAKNIQYF. V gene TRBV7-9 combines with J gene TRBJ2-4, with no clear D. The CDR3 runs to 17 residues. V was trimmed by 3 bases and J by 0 bases, leaving 15 bases between them. Germline CDR1 and CDR2: SEHNR and FQNEAQ (reference sequence).

The chain carries TRBV14 and TRBJ1-1; D ambiguous. Trimming removed 0 bases from V and 3 bases from J, with 5 bases in between. The V gene's germline CDR1 is SGHDN and CDR2 FVKESK. This CDR3 is built from 13 residues. The CDR3 nucleotides are TGTGCCAGCAGCCAAGATTTGGACACTGAAGCTTTCTTT. This gives the protein CASSQDLDTEAFF.

This clonotype was recorded many times. The genes are TRBV18 and TRBJ1-4; 9 bases are shared with TRBD1. The V gene end was trimmed by 2 bases and the J gene end by 7 bases; junction bases not matched to a gene: 2. The CDR3 runs 14 residues. CDR1 is KGHSH and CDR2 is LQKENI in the germline V gene. CDR3 region: CASSPGTGPEKLFF. CDR3 DNA: TGTGCCAGCTCACCAGGGACAGGGCCTGAAAAACTGTTTTTT.

The sample holds many counts of this clonotype. The chain is built from TRBV12-3 or TRBV12-4 and TRBJ2-3, with D unclear. The V end was cut by 7 bases, the J end by 0 bases, with 8 bases between. CDR3 length equals 13 residues. The DNA of the CDR3 is TGTGCCAGCAATCTAGGGAGCACAGATACGCAGTATTTT. It translates to CASNLGSTDTQYF.

This clonotype was counted many times. As DNA, the CDR3 is TGTGCCAGCAGTCCCGCCGGGAGCTATGGCTACACCTTC. Amino acids: CASSPAGSYGYTF. V usage is TRBV12-3 or TRBV12-4 and J usage is TRBJ1-2, with D hard to call. Trimming pared 5 bases from V and 4 bases from J, leaving 11 bases between. The CDR3 has 13 amino acids.

The V gene is TRBV30, the J gene TRBJ1-1; no firm D call. V lost 1 base to trimming and J lost 5 bases, with 8 bases between them. The germline CDR1 and CDR2 sequences are GTSNPN and SVGIG (reference sequence). CDR3 length: 12 residues. Here the CDR3 DNA reads TGTGCCTGGAGTGGGGGAGTTACTGAAGCTTTCTTT. Translation gives CAWSGGVTEAFF.

This clonotype was detected only a few times. The CDR3 nucleotides read TGTGCCAGTGGGGGAGGACTAGCAGTCGCCGGGGAGCTGTTTTTT. It translates to CASGGGLAVAGELFF. The rearrangement uses TRBV19 and TRBJ2-2, with 8 positions matching TRBD2. The CDR3 consists of 15 residues. CDR1 is LNHDA and CDR2 is SQIVND in the germline V gene (reference sequence). With V trimmed by 8 bases and J by 6 bases, 11 bases remained unmatched.

In its sample, this clonotype was seen many times. The chain recombines TRBV20-1 with TRBJ1-1; 8 bases are a match to TRBD1. The CDR3 spans 13 residues. Germline CDR1 and CDR2: DFQATT and SNEGSKA (reference sequence). The trim removed 5 bases at V and 3 bases at J, leaving 5 bases unmatched. CDR3 amino acids: CSAPRGLDTEAFF. In DNA form, the CDR3 reads TGCAGTGCTCCCAGGGGGCTGGACACTGAAGCTTTCTTT.

The gene calls are TRBV10-3 and TRBJ2-2, with 10 nucleotides matching TRBD2. The germline gives CDR1 ENHRY, CDR2 SYGVKD. Trimming cost V 7 bases and J 1 base; bases outside gene matches: 6. CDR3 length: 16 amino acids. The CDR3 DNA reads as TGTGCCATCATGCGTAGGACTAGCGGGAACACCGGGGAGCTGTTTTTT. It is translated as CAIMRRTSGNTGELFF.

This clonotype was found a few times. The chain employs TRBV5-1 and TRBJ2-5; the D gene is possibly TRBD1 (5 bases). V shed 5 bases and J shed 4 bases, with 18 bases lying between them. The CDR3 contains 15 residues. The V gene's germline CDR1 is SGHRS and CDR2 YFSETQ. The CDR3 DNA reads TGCGCCAGCAGTGTTTATAGGGGCTCGGCAGAGACCCAGTACTTC. Its protein product is CASSVYRGSAETQYF.

This chain connects TRBV18 to TRBJ2-3; the D is unclear. Germline lookup yields CDR1 KGHSH and CDR2 LQKENI. CDR3 length: 13 residues. V was cut by 5 bases and J by 4 bases, with 10 bases left in between. Here the CDR3 DNA reads TGTGCCAGCTCATCAGGCCCCGCAGATACGCAGTATTTT. Its protein product is CASSSGPADTQYF.

This clonotype was counted only a few times. This sequence joins TRBV28 and TRBJ2-5; 10 positions match TRBD1. The CDR3 runs 15 residues. V dropped 6 bases and J dropped 3; count of bases not matched to a gene: 7. CDR1 is MDHEN and CDR2 is SYDVKM in the germline V gene. The CDR3 protein is CASRTGQGLEETQYF. The CDR3 coding sequence is TGTGCCAGCAGGACGGGACAGGGGCTCGAAGAGACCCAGTACTTC.

This clonotype has only a few counts. The chain carries TRBV5-1 and TRBJ2-5; TRBD2 is a possible D gene (6 bases). This CDR3 region has 14 residues. Trimming pared 4 bases from V and 4 bases from J, leaving 14 bases between. Germline values: CDR1 SGHRS, CDR2 YFSETQ. The CDR3 DNA is TGCGCCAGCAGCGCGGGATCTGGCGGAGAGACCCAGTACTTC. Translating it yields CASSAGSGGETQYF.

The rearrangement links TRBV20-1 to TRBJ2-1, with TRBD1 identical over 10 bases. Germline CDR1 is DFQATT and CDR2 is SNEGSKA (reference sequence). J gave up 7 bases and V 2 bases, and 5 bases lay outside the gene matches. This CDR3 has 14 residues. The CDR3 nucleotides read TGCAGTGCTAGACGGGACAGGGGCGTAAATGAGCAGTTCTTC. It yields the protein CSARRDRGVNEQFF.